This record covers a single TCR beta chain. No cognate antigen has been identified for it. No quality values exist for individual bases; no much larger clone is one base distant. The entry originates in a study of T cell changes during pregnancy in multiple sclerosis (dated by TCRdb to the late 2010s). Describing the broader study: The study looked at changes in the T cell repertoire across pregnancy in women with multiple sclerosis.

Libraries were prepared through the immunoSEQ multiplex PCR assay. The source is immuneACCESS, and TCRdb retained only in-frame sequences with V and J called. Part of the clones is not carried over; for the studies checked, unresolved V genes explain less than half of this, and the remainder is unexplained. The sample has about 70,000 clones on record, around 92% of them singletons. The ten largest clonotypes hold less than 4% of the sample. The germline V and J ends show losses of 5 bases and 1 base respectively, and no gene match explains 9 bases of the junction. The cysteine opens and the phenylalanine closes a CDR3 of 16 amino acids. Only the CDR3 part of the read is kept: 48 bases, read in frame from the first base. From a lookup of the germline V gene, CDR1 and CDR2 are SGHTA and FQGNSA.

The sequence links TRBV7-2 to TRBJ2-7; 9 of the junction bases match TRBD2. This sequence was found in a female donor in good health, enrolled as a control in a pregnancy study. The input for sequencing was CD8+ T cells from peripheral blood mononuclear cells, taken in the third trimester of pregnancy. The CDR3 region: CASSQEGGGASYEQYF. The DNA sequence is given as TGTGCCAGCAGCCAAGAGGGCGGGGGGGCTTCCTACGAGCAGTACTTC.